A single sample gave rise to the 25 T cell receptor beta chains below, sequenced in a study of blood T cell repertoires in COVID-19. Clones were read by immunoSEQ multiplex PCR, and TCRdb kept only the in-frame ones, dropping some. This table holds hundreds of thousands of clones, 75% to 90% found once. The sequenced sample consisted of peripheral blood. The receptors here all came from a woman in her 30s with active or convalescent COVID-19.

The count of this clone is one. The chain carries TRBV2 and TRBJ2-7, with a weak D call TRBD1 (5 bases). With 4 bases removed from V and 1 base from J, the gap between germline ends came to 17 bases. This CDR3 comprises 16 residues. Per germline, CDR1 SNHLY and CDR2 FYNNEI. CDR3 sequence: CASSGGQGSGSYEQYF. The CDR3 DNA sequence: TGTGCCAGCAGTGGCGGCCAGGGCTCAGGATCCTACGAGCAGTACTTC.

The chain is built from TRBV19 and TRBJ2-1, with D possibly being TRBD1 (6 bases). This CDR3 contains 14 residues. Trimming pared 6 bases from V and 7 bases from J, leaving 16 bases between. The germline CDR1 and CDR2 sequences are LNHDA and SQIVND (reference sequence). DNA of the CDR3: TGTGCCAGTAGCCGTGGGACACCCTGGAATGAGCAGTTCTTC. Translation: CASSRGTPWNEQFF.

V usage is TRBV11-2 and J usage is TRBJ1-1, with D uncertain. CDR3 size: 15 residues. In germline, CDR1 is SGHAT, CDR2 FQNNGV. Deletions cut 1 base from V and 1 base from J, with 10 bases between. The CDR3 protein is CASSLGQITNTEAFF. The CDR3 nucleotides read TGTGCCAGCAGCTTAGGGCAAATCACGAACACTGAAGCTTTCTTT.

This clone showed up just a few times. The chain has TRBV5-1 and TRBJ2-3, with 11 bases fitting TRBD2. Losses at the gene ends were 4 bases for V and 5 bases for J; bases not matched to a gene: 9. The CDR3 consists of 16 residues. The germline gives CDR1 SGHRS, CDR2 YFSETQ. Here the CDR3 reads CASSGSPSGRLDTQYF. The CDR3 DNA reads as TGCGCCAGCAGCGGGAGCCCTAGCGGGAGGTTAGATACGCAGTATTTT.

As concerns this clone: Additional DNA sequences in this sample encode the identical CDR3. This chain joins TRBV29-1 and TRBJ1-1; D remains unclear. CDR1 and CDR2 (germline): SQVTM, ANQGSEA. Trimming shortened V by 0 bases and J by 7 bases, and 6 bases separated the two germline ends. The CDR3 covers 11 residues. CDR3 DNA sequence: TGCAGCGTTGAAGATCCCGGTGAAGCTTTCTTT. Its translation is CSVEDPGEAFF.

J is TRBJ1-3 and V is TRBV9; 7 nucleotides match TRBD1. The CDR3 runs 14 residues. Germline V gene sequence: CDR1 SGDLS, CDR2 YYNGEE. J was trimmed by 0 bases and V by 3 bases; bases with no gene match: 0. The DNA for the CDR3 is TGTGCCAGCAGCGCAGGGGGCTCTGGAAACACCATATATTTT. This gives the protein CASSAGGSGNTIYF.

This sequence joins TRBV28 and TRBJ2-7; 8 bases map to TRBD2. V trimming: 5 bases; J trimming: 0 bases; junction bases outside the gene matches: 6. Germline V lookup: CDR1 MDHEN, CDR2 SYDVKM. The CDR3 loop spans 15 amino acids. The CDR3 region has the DNA TGTGCCAGCAGTAGCGTAGCGGGACCCTCCTACGAGCAGTACTTC. Its protein product is CASSSVAGPSYEQYF.

The CDR3 protein is CASSLGGGTYEQYF. CDR3 sequence (DNA): TGTGCCAGTAGTCTCGGGGGAGGGACCTACGAGCAGTACTTC. This chain uses TRBV19 with TRBJ2-7, with 7 bases identical to TRBD2. The CDR3 length is 14 residues. V was clipped by 5 bases and J by 2 bases; unmatched bases: 6. CDR1 and CDR2 from the germline V gene are LNHDA and SQIVND (reference sequence).

The CDR3: CASSLAGGQFAYNEQFF. In DNA form, the CDR3 reads TGCGCCAGCAGCTTGGCCGGGGGACAGTTTGCCTACAATGAGCAGTTCTTC. The chain carries TRBV5-1 and TRBJ2-1; TRBD1 might be the D (7 bases). V lost 0 bases to trimming and J lost 2 bases, with 15 bases between them. Germline values: CDR1 SGHRS, CDR2 YFSETQ. This CDR3 spans 17 amino acids.

This chain joins TRBV4-1 and TRBJ2-7; 7 bases are shared with TRBD2. CDR1 is MGHRA and CDR2 is YSYEKL in the germline V gene. The CDR3 consists of 15 residues. The trim removed 0 bases at V and 3 bases at J, leaving 5 bases unmatched. CDR3 amino acids: CASSQDAASGYEQYF. The CDR3 nucleotides are TGCGCCAGCAGCCAAGATGCGGCTAGCGGCTACGAGCAGTACTTC.

The genes are TRBV3-1 (or the pseudogene TRBV3-2) and TRBJ2-7, with D unresolved. Germline lookup yields CDR1 LGHDT and CDR2 YNNKEL (reference sequence). Trimming stripped 5 bases from V and 2 bases from J, with 13 bases between. There are 14 residues in the CDR3. In DNA form, the CDR3 reads TGTGCCAGCAGCGCCGATCCAGGCCCCTACGAGCAGTACTTC. This sequence encodes CASSADPGPYEQYF.

This chain links TRBV9 with TRBJ1-2; possibly TRBD1 for D (6 bases). Trimming took 0 bases from V and 8 from J, leaving 17 bases between them. CDR3 size: 15 residues. In germline, CDR1 is SGDLS, CDR2 YYNGEE. CDR3 protein: CASSVGPGQSGGYTF. CDR3 DNA sequence: TGTGCCAGCAGCGTAGGCCCTGGACAGTCGGGGGGCTACACCTTC.

This clone was detected a few times. The chain combines TRBV2 with TRBJ1-5, with D tentatively TRBD1 (5 bases). Germline assignment: CDR1 SNHLY and CDR2 FYNNEI. The CDR3 runs to 15 residues. The V gene lost 6 bases and the J gene lost 3 bases, with 15 bases spanning the gap. CDR3 amino acids: CASRKRGGDNQPQHF. DNA for the CDR3: TGTGCCAGCAGGAAGCGGGGAGGGGACAATCAGCCCCAGCATTTT.

V usage is TRBV19 and J usage is TRBJ1-2; unclear D gene. Per the germline V gene, CDR1 is LNHDA and CDR2 is SQIVND (reference sequence). This CDR3 is built from 16 residues. V was shortened by 5 bases and J by 4 bases, with 20 bases between the two germline ends. DNA of the CDR3: TGTGCCAGTAGTCCAGTATTCGGGATCGGGTTCTATGGCTACACCTTC. Translated: CASSPVFGIGFYGYTF.

The V gene is TRBV20-1, the J gene TRBJ2-7; no clear D. V gave up 2 bases and J gave up 6 bases, with 5 bases separating them. CDR3 length: 10 amino acids. From germline, CDR1 is DFQATT and CDR2 SNEGSKA (reference sequence). The CDR3 region has the DNA TGCAGTGCTAGAATGAGCGAGCAGTACTTC. This encodes CSARMSEQYF.

The chain links TRBV13 to TRBJ2-7; 10 positions match TRBD2. This CDR3 contains 22 residues. V trimming: 5 bases; J trimming: 2 bases; junction bases outside the gene matches: 27. Germline assignment: CDR1 PRHDT and CDR2 FYEKMQ (reference sequence). The DNA for the CDR3 is TGTGCCAGCAGCCCACTCGGGACAGCCTTCGAGAGGCCTAGCGGGGGAACCTACGAGCAGTACTTC. It specifies CASSPLGTAFERPSGGTYEQYF.

The genes are TRBV19 and TRBJ1-4; maybe TRBD1 (6 bases). From germline, CDR1 is LNHDA and CDR2 SQIVND (reference sequence). The CDR3 loop spans 17 amino acids. V gave up 3 bases and J gave up 4 bases, with 18 bases separating them. DNA of the CDR3: TGTGCCAGTAGTATTTTTGTGTCGGACAGTAGTAATGAAAAACTGTTTTTT. This sequence encodes CASSIFVSDSSNEKLFF.

This chain joins TRBV5-8 and TRBJ2-1; no clear D. Trimming left V 4 bases short and J 9 bases short, with 11 bases between. The CDR3 has 12 residues. Germline V gene data show CDR1 as SGHTS and CDR2 as YDEGEE. DNA for the CDR3: TGTGCCAGCAGCGGGTCAGCGCTTGAGCAGTTCTTC. Translated, it gives CASSGSALEQFF.

The V gene is TRBV6-1, the J gene TRBJ2-7; TRBD1 agrees at 8 bases. Germline values: CDR1 MNHNS, CDR2 SASEGT. After removal of 1 base from V and 6 bases from J, the junction contained 2 bases not matched to a gene. This CDR3 comprises 13 residues. The CDR3 region is CASSEGTGSEQYF. CDR3 DNA sequence: TGTGCCAGCAGTGAAGGGACAGGGAGCGAGCAGTACTTC.

The chain has TRBV3-1 (or the pseudogene TRBV3-2) and TRBJ1-5; D unresolved. The CDR3 runs to 13 residues. Germline CDR1 LGHDT, CDR2 YNNKEL (reference sequence). Trimming took off 1 base at V and 4 bases at J, with 5 bases between the two ends. Written as DNA, the CDR3 is TGTGCCAGCAGCCAAGGGCCGAATCAGCCCCAGCATTTT. Amino acid sequence: CASSQGPNQPQHF.

The J gene is TRBJ2-1, the V gene TRBV6-1, with D unresolved. The CDR3 is 14 residues long. The V end was cut by 2 bases, the J end by 6 bases, with 11 bases between. CDR1 and CDR2 from the germline V gene are MNHNS and SASEGT. In DNA, the CDR3 is TGTGCCAGCAGTGAACAGGTCCGCACCAATGAGCAGTTCTTC. Residues: CASSEQVRTNEQFF.

V and J are TRBV2 and TRBJ1-2, with 8 bases matching TRBD1. The CDR3 is made up of 13 amino acids. V dropped 6 bases and J dropped 8; count of bases not matched to a gene: 8. Germline CDR1 reads SNHLY; CDR2 reads FYNNEI. As DNA, the CDR3 is TGTGCCAGCAGCGAGGACAGGGCGGGGGGCTACACCTTC. Protein product: CASSEDRAGGYTF.

J is TRBJ1-2 and V is TRBV5-1; 8 bases fit TRBD1. The CDR3 has 17 residues. Germline CDR1 reads SGHRS; CDR2 reads YFSETQ. V lost 7 bases, J lost 4 bases, and 18 bases stayed unmatched. As DNA, the CDR3 is TGCGCCAGCCGAATAGGACAGGGAAATCCATCTCTCTATGGCTACACCTTC. Its translation is CASRIGQGNPSLYGYTF.

The chain combines TRBV5-4 with TRBJ1-4; the D is unclear. Germline values: CDR1 SGHNT, CDR2 YYREEE (reference sequence). V gave up 3 bases and J gave up 3 bases, with 9 bases separating them. The CDR3 spans 14 residues. As DNA, the CDR3 is TGTGCCAGCAGCTCAACATCATCTAATGAAAAACTGTTTTTT. It yields the protein CASSSTSSNEKLFF.

V and J are TRBV5-1 and TRBJ1-4, with a tentative D call TRBD1 (5 bases). The CDR3 covers 18 residues. Trimming pared 3 bases from V and 0 bases from J, leaving 18 bases between. Germline V gene lookup returns CDR1 SGHRS and CDR2 YFSETQ. CDR3 amino acids: CASSSLAGPSATNEKLFF. The CDR3 nucleotides are TGCGCCAGCAGCTCCCTTGCAGGGCCTAGTGCAACTAATGAAAAACTGTTTTTT.